This T cell receptor (beta chain) was identified during a study of CXCR3-negative and CXCR3-positive naive CD8 T cells. Study results and caveats: In naive cells, CXCR3-negative and CXCR3-positive subsets had similar TRBV-TRBJ usage; memory cells differed.

Libraries were UMI-labeled 5' RACE TRB cDNA. With the 5' RACE reads reprocessed, TCRdb shows one record per CDR3 protein and no DNA. The sample is made up of 50,000 to 75,000 distinct CDR3 sequences, and the top ten hold about 0.43% of it. The CDR3 contains 15 residues. Germline CDR1 MDHEN, CDR2 SYDVKM. For this clonotype: The antigen is unknown.

This sequence joins TRBV28 and TRBJ2-2; the TCRdb D gene call, TRBD1, has no DNA to confirm it. The source is a human donor in good health. Some clones in this sample may be carry-over from other donors' samples. Sequences were obtained from naive CXCR3- CD8+ T cells from blood. The subset: CD45RO-CCR7+CD27+CD95- naive CD8+ T cells lacking CXCR3 (TNR3-). CDR3 sequence reads: CASSFYRQGAGELFF.